One and the same sample provided the 5 T cell receptor beta chains below, sequenced in a study of blood T cell repertoires in COVID-19 (dated by TCRdb to 2020 to 2022). Libraries were prepared through the immunoSEQ multiplex PCR assay. Here the immuneACCESS table is served through TCRdb, limited to in-frame sequences with V and J called. Missing clones are a known gap in these copies; in checked studies unresolved V genes cover under half, and the rest lacks a known reason. Within this sample are about 170,000 clones, with around 82% of them counted one time only. 11% of the sample is taken by the ten largest. The sequenced sample consisted of peripheral blood. All receptors derive from a man between 65 and 80 years old with active or convalescent COVID-19.

V and J are TRBV5-1 and TRBJ1-4; 9 bases are shared with TRBD1. V was clipped by 4 bases and J by 7 bases; unmatched bases: 8. The germline V gene has CDR1 SGHRS and CDR2 YFSETQ. The CDR3 covers 15 residues. The CDR3 here is CASSLEGDRAEKLFF. CDR3 in DNA: TGCGCCAGCAGCCTGGAGGGGGACAGGGCTGAAAAACTGTTTTTT.

The chain links TRBV6-2 or TRBV6-3 to TRBJ1-1; D possibly corresponds to TRBD1 (5 bases). Trimming removed 5 bases at V and 1 base at J, with 8 bases between. CDR1 is MNHEY and CDR2 is SVGEGT in the germline V gene. This CDR3 region has 13 residues. The CDR3 DNA follows: TGTGCCAGCAGTGCGCAGGGGAACACTGAAGCTTTCTTT. Encoded protein: CASSAQGNTEAFF.

This clone was observed once. The rearrangement uses TRBV7-9 and TRBJ2-3; 12 bases match TRBD2. This CDR3 is 18 amino acids long. Germline values: CDR1 SEHNR, CDR2 FQNEAQ (reference sequence). After removal of 4 bases from V and 3 bases from J, the junction contained 11 bases not matched to a gene. Here the CDR3 reads CASSSILGLAGRTDTQYF. CDR3 coding DNA: TGTGCCAGCAGCTCCATCCTAGGACTAGCGGGGCGAACAGATACGCAGTATTTT.

This rearrangement joins TRBV19 to TRBJ1-5; the match to TRBD1 covers 9 bases. Germline trimming cut 7 bases from V and 2 bases from J; bases unmatched to any gene: 12. The V gene's germline CDR1 is LNHDA and CDR2 SQIVND (reference sequence). CDR3 length: 17 residues. The DNA for the CDR3 is TGTGCCAGTAAAGAGGACAGGGGAGGTTGGGGCAATCAGCCCCAGCATTTT. Translation gives CASKEDRGGWGNQPQHF.

This chain joins TRBV18 and TRBJ2-1, with 7 bases aligning to TRBD1. V was pared by 4 bases and J by 6 bases, with 6 bases of the junction left unmatched. The CDR3 consists of 14 residues. Germline-derived CDR1 and CDR2 are KGHSH and LQKENI. The CDR3 nucleotides are TGTGCCAGCTCACTCAGACAGGGACCCAATGAGCAGTTCTTC. Residues: CASSLRQGPNEQFF.